The 29 T cell receptor beta chains listed next were all sequenced from one sample in a study of cytomegalovirus exposure and HLA in healthy donors. The protocol was immunoSEQ multiplex PCR, while the TCRdb copy is restricted to in-frame clones and leaves out a portion. The sample carries 100,000 to 120,000 clones, approximately 96% recorded once. The sample taken for sequencing was PBMCs. The source of these receptors is a young woman in good health and CMV-seronegative.

This clone was seen only once. This rearrangement joins TRBV19 to TRBJ2-1; D is perhaps TRBD1 (5 bases). The germline CDR1 and CDR2 sequences are LNHDA and SQIVND (reference sequence). The CDR3 extends over 13 amino acids. The V end lost 6 bases, the J end lost 3 bases, and 9 bases lay between the germline ends. The CDR3 DNA sequence: TGTGCCAGTAGAAAGACAGTCTACAATGAGCAGTTCTTC. This gives the protein CASRKTVYNEQFF.

The count of this clone is one. The chain uses TRBV13 and TRBJ1-5; D ambiguous. Germline CDR1 reads PRHDT; CDR2 reads FYEKMQ (reference sequence). CDR3 length: 13 residues. Between the trimmed V and J ends, which lost 0 bases and 9 bases, there was a span of 9 bases. In DNA form, the CDR3 reads TGTGCCAGCAGCTTAGGGAGAGATCGGCCCCAGCATTTT. The encoded protein is CASSLGRDRPQHF.

The chain recombines TRBV7-6 with TRBJ1-2, with 8 positions matching TRBD1. The CDR3 extends over 13 amino acids. Trimming removed 5 bases from V and 7 bases from J; junction bases left unmatched: 6. The germline V gene encodes CDR1 SGHVS and CDR2 FNYEAQ. For the CDR3, the DNA is TGTGCCAGCAGCCCAGGGGGCGGGATTGGCTACACCTTC. Encoded protein: CASSPGGGIGYTF.

The J gene is TRBJ2-5, the V gene TRBV6-1; TRBD2 matches at 10 bases. The V and J ends lost 6 bases and 4 bases, in that order; junction bases with no gene match: 8. The germline V gene has CDR1 MNHNS and CDR2 SASEGT. The CDR3 is made up of 15 amino acids. DNA for the CDR3: TGTGCCAGCAGGCCAGCGGGGGGGCAGTTAGAGACCCAGTACTTC. Protein: CASRPAGGQLETQYF.

The CDR3 sequence: CASSREGQGGNSPLHF. Written as DNA, the CDR3 is TGCGCCAGCAGCCGGGAGGGACAGGGAGGTAATTCACCCCTCCACTTT. V and J are TRBV4-1 and TRBJ1-6, with TRBD1 matching over 9 bases. Germline values: CDR1 MGHRA, CDR2 YSYEKL. J lost 6 bases, V lost 4 bases, and 7 bases had no gene match. The CDR3 is 16 residues long.

The chain has TRBV7-2 and TRBJ2-3, with 16 bases matching TRBD2. The V gene's germline CDR1 is SGHTA and CDR2 FQGNSA. With 5 bases clipped from V and 8 bases from J, the junction kept 7 bases outside the gene matches. The CDR3 sequence is 16 residues long. This CDR3 reads CASSPPGLAGGATQYF. The CDR3, as DNA: TGTGCCAGCAGCCCTCCGGGACTAGCGGGGGGGGCTACGCAGTATTTT.

J is TRBJ1-5 and V is TRBV6-1, with D possibly TRBD1 on 6 matching bases. Germline V CDR1 and CDR2: MNHNS, SASEGT. V lost 2 bases and J 2 bases, leaving 10 bases between the germline ends. The CDR3 is 15 residues long. The chain's CDR3 is CASSENRARNQPQHF. In DNA form, the CDR3 reads TGTGCCAGCAGTGAAAACAGGGCACGCAATCAGCCCCAGCATTTT.

The chain links TRBV7-9 to TRBJ1-2; 8 bases fit TRBD1. V shed 7 bases and J 4 bases; nucleotides not matched to a gene: 5. The CDR3 is 13 residues long. Germline V lookup: CDR1 SEHNR, CDR2 FQNEAQ (reference sequence). CDR3 in DNA: TGTGCCAGCACACCACAGGGGGTCTATGGCTACACCTTC. Amino acids: CASTPQGVYGYTF.

This clone was seen only once. The chain recombines TRBV5-5 with TRBJ1-3; unclear D gene. The germline gives CDR1 SGHKS, CDR2 YYEKEE (reference sequence). V shed 1 base and J shed 4 bases, with 12 bases lying between them. The CDR3 length is 15 residues. DNA of the CDR3: TGTGCCAGCAGCTTGTTAACGGTGAAGGGAAACACCATATATTTT. Residues: CASSLLTVKGNTIYF.

The chain is built from TRBV6-5 and TRBJ1-5, with TRBD1 matching 7 bases. Trimming removed 8 bases from V and 5 bases from J; junction bases left unmatched: 6. This CDR3 comprises 13 residues. Per germline, CDR1 MNHEY and CDR2 SVGAGI. CDR3 DNA sequence: TGTGCCAGCCGACAGGGACGACATCAGCCCCAGCATTTT. It codes for CASRQGRHQPQHF.

This chain uses TRBV27 with TRBJ2-7; 9 bases fit TRBD1. This CDR3 contains 16 residues. CDR1 and CDR2 from the germline V gene are MNHEY and SMNVEV (reference sequence). The ends lost 1 base at V and 4 bases at J; junction bases unmatched: 8. The CDR3 sequence: CASSLFSDRGSYEQYF. The DNA for the CDR3 is TGTGCCAGCAGTTTATTCTCGGACAGGGGATCGTACGAGCAGTACTTC.

The chain recombines TRBV7-6 with TRBJ2-7; D may be TRBD1 (5 bases). The CDR3 extends over 15 amino acids. V lost 4 bases, J lost 2 bases, and 15 bases lay in between. Germline V gene lookup returns CDR1 SGHVS and CDR2 FNYEAQ. CDR3 DNA: TGTGCCAGCAGCTCAGGAGCAGGACAACCCTACGAGCAGTACTTC. This translates into CASSSGAGQPYEQYF.

The chain has TRBV5-1 and TRBJ2-3, with TRBD2 matching 10 bases. Germline assignment: CDR1 SGHRS and CDR2 YFSETQ. The CDR3 is 16 residues long. V lost 4 bases, J lost 5 bases, and 10 bases stayed unmatched. CDR3 coding DNA: TGCGCCAGCAGCCCCCCGACTAGCGGGTTGGGAGATACGCAGTATTTT. It codes for CASSPPTSGLGDTQYF.

This chain connects TRBV18 to TRBJ2-7, with 7 bases that match TRBD1. The length of the CDR3 is 12 residues. Germline V CDR1 and CDR2: KGHSH, LQKENI. V lost 8 bases, J lost 3 bases, and 4 bases stayed unmatched. CDR3 bases: TGTGCCAGCGCCCGACAGGGCTACGAGCAGTACTTC. This codes for CASARQGYEQYF.

This clone was recorded only once. This rearrangement joins TRBV19 to TRBJ2-1; 15 nucleotides line up with TRBD2. Germline V gives CDR1 LNHDA, CDR2 SQIVND (reference sequence). The CDR3 totals 15 residues. Trimming took 7 bases from V and 5 from J; bases not matched to a gene: 3. The chain's CDR3 is CASNGLAGGNNEQFF. The DNA of the CDR3 is TGTGCCAGTAATGGACTAGCGGGGGGGAACAATGAGCAGTTCTTC.

This rearrangement joins TRBV28 to TRBJ1-4; TRBD1 matches at 7 bases. The V gene's germline CDR1 is MDHEN and CDR2 SYDVKM. V gave up 3 bases and J gave up 2 bases; unmatched junction bases: 6. The CDR3 is 16 amino acids. The CDR3 here is CASSFQGVRTNEKLFF. DNA of the CDR3: TGTGCCAGCAGTTTTCAGGGGGTGAGGACTAATGAAAAACTGTTTTTT. Drawing the rest from reference TRBV28 and TRBJ1-4, the complete variable domain is DVKVTQSSRYLVKRTGEKVFLECVQDMDHENMFWYRQDPGLGLRLIYFSYDVKMKEKGDIPEGYSVSREKKERFSLILESASTNQTSMYLCASSFQGVRTNEKLFFGSGTQLSVL.

V usage is TRBV19 and J usage is TRBJ1-1; D is perhaps TRBD1 (5 bases). V lost 7 bases and J 0 bases, leaving 12 bases between the germline ends. Germline V lookup: CDR1 LNHDA, CDR2 SQIVND (reference sequence). This CDR3 is built from 14 residues. The CDR3 nucleotides are TGTGCCAGTACCTTCGGACAAGTGAACACTGAAGCTTTCTTT. Its protein product is CASTFGQVNTEAFF.

The J gene is TRBJ1-2, the V gene TRBV2, with 10 bases lining up with TRBD1. Germline CDR1 reads SNHLY; CDR2 reads FYNNEI. This CDR3 spans 13 amino acids. The V and J ends lost 6 bases and 7 bases, in that order; junction bases with no gene match: 5. The CDR3 sequence is CASRTGGKGGYTF. In DNA, the CDR3 is TGTGCCAGCAGGACAGGGGGCAAGGGTGGCTACACCTTC.

The chain couples TRBV5-6 to TRBJ1-6, with 7 bases aligning to TRBD1. V lost 4 bases and J lost 4; bases outside the gene matches: 8. In germline, CDR1 is SGHDT, CDR2 YYEEEE. CDR3 length: 16 amino acids. For the CDR3, the DNA is TGTGCCAGCAGCCTGTGGGCAGGGGGATATAATTCACCCCTCCACTTT. As protein: CASSLWAGGYNSPLHF.

This clone was picked up one time. The rearrangement links TRBV7-2 to TRBJ2-5, with D uncertain. V gave up 5 bases and J gave up 1 base, with 14 bases separating them. Germline V CDR1 and CDR2: SGHTA, FQGNSA. The CDR3 has 15 amino acids. CDR3 in amino acids: CASSLRGSVQETQYF. The CDR3 DNA sequence: TGTGCCAGCAGCCTGAGAGGCTCCGTCCAAGAGACCCAGTACTTC.

The chain joins TRBV21-1 to TRBJ2-7; TRBD2, the table's D call, lacks a check against the DNA. TRBV21-1 counts as a pseudogene. This CDR3 contains 10 residues. The CDR3 sequence is CAGSSYEQYF. The CDR3 region has the DNA TGTGCCGGATCTAGCTACGAGCAGTACTTC.

The chain employs TRBV29-1 and TRBJ1-2, with TRBD1 matching over 7 bases. With V trimmed by 3 bases and J by 8 bases, 12 bases remained unmatched. CDR3 length: 14 amino acids. Germline lookup yields CDR1 SQVTM and CDR2 ANQGSEA. The DNA for the CDR3 is TGCAGCGTTGAGGGGGCCAGGGGGGCTGGAGGCTACACCTTC. It encodes CSVEGARGAGGYTF.

This clone was recorded once. This rearrangement joins TRBV7-3 to TRBJ2-3, with 7 nucleotides matching TRBD2. V gave up 5 bases and J gave up 5 bases; unmatched junction bases: 1. This CDR3 comprises 12 residues. The germline CDR1 and CDR2 sequences are SGHTA and FQGTGA. The CDR3 region is CASSPGGDTQYF. CDR3 nucleotides: TGTGCCAGCAGCCCGGGGGGAGATACGCAGTATTTT.

The chain uses TRBV28 and TRBJ2-7, with 8 bases fitting TRBD1. Per germline, CDR1 MDHEN and CDR2 SYDVKM. This CDR3 comprises 15 residues. V shed 6 bases, J shed 1 base, and the junction held 8 bases outside the gene matches. The CDR3: CASSVPGTGSYEQYF. CDR3 sequence (DNA): TGTGCCAGCAGCGTCCCCGGGACAGGATCCTACGAGCAGTACTTC.

This chain uses TRBV5-6 with TRBJ1-2; TRBD1 is a possible D gene (6 bases). Germline V CDR1 and CDR2: SGHDT, YYEEEE. V was cut by 4 bases and J by 5 bases, with 15 bases left in between. This CDR3 has 14 residues. The chain's CDR3 is CASSPGGREYGYTF. In DNA, the CDR3 is TGTGCCAGCAGCCCGGGGGGGCGGGAGTATGGCTACACCTTC.

For this clone: The limits of the CDR3 on the DNA are not certain, so only TCRdb's listed CDR3 is given. The genes are TRBV4-3 and TRBJ1-5; the table's D call, TRBD1, was not checked against the DNA. The CDR3 adds up to 16 amino acids, both ends counted. Germline V CDR1 and CDR2: LGHNA, YSLEER. CDR3 sequence reads: CASSQYFGTGNQPQHF.

This sequence joins TRBV2 and TRBJ2-7; the D is unclear. The CDR3 spans 16 residues. Trimming removed 5 bases at V and 1 base at J, with 18 bases between. The germline V gene has CDR1 SNHLY and CDR2 FYNNEI. This CDR3 reads CASSLHPQGGSYEQYF. In nucleotides, the CDR3 is TGTGCCAGCAGTCTCCATCCCCAAGGCGGATCCTACGAGCAGTACTTC.

The chain is built from TRBV5-1 and TRBJ1-1; D remains ambiguous. The germline V gene has CDR1 SGHRS and CDR2 YFSETQ. Trimming left V 5 bases short and J 0 bases short, with 11 bases between. The CDR3 is made up of 14 amino acids. The CDR3, as DNA: TGCGCCAGCAGTGATACAGTGATGAACACTGAAGCTTTCTTT. Its translation: CASSDTVMNTEAFF.

This rearrangement joins TRBV30 to TRBJ1-4; D perhaps matches TRBD1 (5 bases). CDR1 is GTSNPN and CDR2 is SVGIG in the germline V gene (reference sequence). Trimming cost V 3 bases and J 0 bases, with 8 bases left between them. This CDR3 comprises 14 residues. CDR3 in DNA: TGTGCCTGGAGCACGACAGCAACTAATGAAAAACTGTTTTTT. The encoded protein is CAWSTTATNEKLFF. The variable domain in full, completed from reference TRBV30 and TRBJ1-4, reads SQTIHQWPATLVQPVGSPLSLECTVEGTSNPNLYWYRQAAGRGLQLLFYSVGIGQISSEVPQNLSASRPQDRQFILSSKKLLLSDSGFYLCAWSTTATNEKLFFGSGTQLSVL.